This T cell receptor (beta chain) was sequenced in a study of cytomegalovirus exposure and HLA in healthy donors. Background on the study: Inside one of the first data releases sat around 77 million unique TCRs taken from HLA-typed donors.

CDR3 length equals 12 residues. Trimming left V 7 bases short and J 6 bases short, with 10 bases between. The V gene's germline CDR1 is SNHLY and CDR2 FYNNEI. The PCR employed 60 Vbeta primers together with 13 Jbeta primers. Repertoires were generated with immunoSEQ multiplex PCR, while TCRdb's copy carries only in-frame clones and drops some. The sample carries about 170,000 clones, roughly 80% recorded once. Study results and limitations: Reports indicated that the classifier achieved high specificity and sensitivity in diagnosing cytomegalovirus status. A few of the chains that were CMV-associated were confirmed in vitro to be specific for CMV antigens.

Turning to this clone: Its specificity is unknown.

Sequenced sample: PBMCs. This chain links TRBV2 with TRBJ2-1, with D possibly TRBD2 on 5 matching bases. This sequence originates from a female donor in good health and CMV-seronegative. CDR3 amino acids: CASMVRANEQFF. In DNA, the CDR3 is TGTGCCAGCATGGTGCGGGCCAATGAGCAGTTCTTC. The whole variable domain, filled in from reference TRBV2 and TRBJ2-1, reads EPEVTQTPSHQVTQMGQEVILRCVPISNHLYFYWYRQILGQKVEFLVSFYNNEISEKSEIFDDQFSVERPDGSNFTLKIRSTKLEDSAMYFCASMVRANEQFFGPGTRLTVL.